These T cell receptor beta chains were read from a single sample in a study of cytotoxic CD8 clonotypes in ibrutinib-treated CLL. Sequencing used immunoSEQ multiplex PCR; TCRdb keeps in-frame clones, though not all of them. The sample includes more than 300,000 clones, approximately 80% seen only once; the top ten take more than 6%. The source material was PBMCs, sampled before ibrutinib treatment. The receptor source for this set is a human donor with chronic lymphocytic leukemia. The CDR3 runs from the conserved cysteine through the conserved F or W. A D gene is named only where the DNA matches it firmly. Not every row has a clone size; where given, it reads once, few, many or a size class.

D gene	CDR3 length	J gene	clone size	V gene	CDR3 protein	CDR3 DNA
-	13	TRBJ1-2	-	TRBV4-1	CASSQSHNYGYTF	TGCGCCAGCAGCCAGAGTCATAACTATGGCTACACCTTC
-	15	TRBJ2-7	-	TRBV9	CASSVVPARDYEQYF	TGTGCCAGCAGCGTAGTCCCTGCACGGGACTACGAGCAGTACTTC
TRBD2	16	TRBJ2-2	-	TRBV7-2	CASSIGLAGGIGELFF	TGTGCCAGCAGCATAGGACTAGCGGGAGGCATCGGGGAGCTGTTTTTT
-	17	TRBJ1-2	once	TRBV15	CATSRDPGTGTNYGYTF	TGTGCCACCAGCAGAGACCCCGGGACGGGAACTAACTATGGCTACACCTTC
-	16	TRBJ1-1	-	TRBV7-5	CASSIHDRGARTEAFF	TGTGCCAGCAGCATCCATGACAGGGGAGCTAGGACTGAAGCTTTCTTT
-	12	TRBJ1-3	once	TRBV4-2	CASRPEANTIYF	TGTGCCAGCAGGCCGGAAGCAAACACCATATATTTT
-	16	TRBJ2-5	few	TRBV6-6	CASRDPGLQYQETQYF	TGTGCCAGCAGGGATCCGGGACTCCAGTACCAAGAGACCCAGTACTTC
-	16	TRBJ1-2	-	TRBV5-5	CASSSPGIGRIYGYTF	TGTGCCAGCAGCTCCCCGGGTATAGGTCGGATCTATGGCTACACCTTC
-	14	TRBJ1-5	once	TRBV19	CASSIVGYNQPQHF	TGTGCCAGTAGTATAGTTGGATACAATCAGCCCCAGCATTTT
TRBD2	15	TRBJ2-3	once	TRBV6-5	CATSLAGVISDTQYF	TGTGCCACATCATTAGCGGGAGTTATTTCAGATACGCAGTATTTT
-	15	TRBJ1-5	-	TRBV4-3	CASSQGYYSNQPQHF	TGCGCCAGCAGCCAAGGCTATTATAGCAATCAGCCCCAGCATTTT
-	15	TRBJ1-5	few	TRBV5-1	CASSLGAGEMQPQHF	TGCGCCAGCAGCTTGGGGGCAGGGGAGATGCAGCCCCAGCATTTT
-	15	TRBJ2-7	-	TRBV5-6	CASSFGYRGLYEQYF	TGTGCCAGCAGCTTCGGGTACAGGGGACTATACGAGCAGTACTTC
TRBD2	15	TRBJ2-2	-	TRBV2	CASSELTSGTGELFF	TGTGCCAGCAGTGAATTGACTAGCGGGACCGGGGAGCTGTTTTTT
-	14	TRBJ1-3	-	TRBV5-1	CASSLGGLGNTIYF	TGCGCCAGCAGCTTGGGTGGGCTCGGAAACACCATATATTTT
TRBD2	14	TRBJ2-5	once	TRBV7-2	CASSPLAGVQTQYF	TGTGCCAGCAGCCCACTAGCGGGAGTTCAGACCCAGTACTTC
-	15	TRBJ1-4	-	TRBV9	CASSKGPDPNEKLFF	TGTGCCAGCAGCAAAGGACCGGATCCTAATGAAAAACTGTTTTTT
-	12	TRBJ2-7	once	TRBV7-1	CASSLAPGEQYF	TGTGCCAGCAGCTTAGCGCCGGGCGAGCAGTACTTC
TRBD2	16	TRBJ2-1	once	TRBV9	CASSVASGRAKNEQFF	TGTGCCAGCAGCGTAGCAAGCGGGAGGGCTAAGAATGAGCAGTTCTTC
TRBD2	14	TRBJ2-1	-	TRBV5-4	CASSGTSGYYEQFF	TGTGCCAGCAGCGGGACTAGCGGGTACTATGAGCAGTTCTTC
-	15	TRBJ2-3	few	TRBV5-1	CASSLSFSHTDTQYF	TGCGCCAGCAGCTTAAGTTTTTCACACACAGATACGCAGTATTTT
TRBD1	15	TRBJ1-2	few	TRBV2	CASSDRGTGIHGYTF	TGTGCCAGCAGTGACCGCGGGACAGGGATCCATGGCTACACCTTC
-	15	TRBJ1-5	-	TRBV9	CASSATLGNNQPQHF	TGTGCCAGCAGCGCGACACTGGGCAACAATCAGCCCCAGCATTTT
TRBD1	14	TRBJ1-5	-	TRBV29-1	CSVRTGGRGQPQHF	TGCAGCGTTCGGACAGGGGGCCGAGGTCAGCCCCAGCATTTT
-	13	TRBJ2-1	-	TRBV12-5	CASGLNRVDEQFF	TGTGCTAGTGGCCTGAACAGGGTGGATGAGCAGTTCTTC
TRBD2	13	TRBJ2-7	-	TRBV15	CATGIAGGFEQYF	TGTGCCACGGGGATAGCGGGAGGGTTCGAGCAGTACTTC
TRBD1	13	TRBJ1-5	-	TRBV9	CPSGTGWVQPQHF	TGTCCCTCCGGGACAGGGTGGGTTCAGCCCCAGCATTTT
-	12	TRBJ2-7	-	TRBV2	CASSTYRYEQYF	TGTGCCAGCAGTACGTACAGGTACGAGCAGTACTTC
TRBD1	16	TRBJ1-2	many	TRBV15	CATSRGIQGFDYGYTF	TGTGCCACCAGCAGAGGAATACAGGGGTTCGACTATGGCTACACCTTC
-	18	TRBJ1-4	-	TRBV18	CASSPPSVEEPTNEKLFF	TGTGCCAGCTCACCACCTTCGGTCGAGGAACCAACTAATGAAAAACTGTTTTTT
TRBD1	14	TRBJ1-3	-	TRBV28	CASRKTGSGNTIYF	TGTGCCAGCAGAAAGACAGGGTCAGGAAACACCATATATTTT
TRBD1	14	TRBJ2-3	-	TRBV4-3	CASSRGQITDTQYF	TGCGCCAGCAGCCGGGGACAGATCACAGATACGCAGTATTTT
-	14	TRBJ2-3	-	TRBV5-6	CASSPSWSGDTQYF	TGTGCCAGCAGCCCAAGTTGGTCGGGAGATACGCAGTATTTT
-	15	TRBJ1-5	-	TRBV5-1	CASSLASGGNQPQHF	TGCGCCAGCAGCTTGGCTTCAGGAGGCAATCAGCCCCAGCATTTT
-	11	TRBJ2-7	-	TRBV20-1	CSARDIREQYF	TGCAGTGCTAGAGACATTCGCGAGCAGTACTTC
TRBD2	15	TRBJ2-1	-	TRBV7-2	CASSFTWTRGNEQFF	TGTGCCAGCAGCTTCACGTGGACTAGGGGCAATGAGCAGTTCTTC
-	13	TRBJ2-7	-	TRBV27	CASALASTYEQYF	TGTGCCAGCGCCCTAGCAAGCACCTACGAGCAGTACTTC
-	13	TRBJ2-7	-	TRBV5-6	CASTQGAGDEQYF	TGTGCCAGCACCCAGGGAGCCGGGGACGAGCAGTACTTC
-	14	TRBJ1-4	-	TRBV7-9	CASSLRTASEKLFF	TGTGCCAGCAGCTTAAGGACAGCGAGCGAAAAACTGTTTTTT
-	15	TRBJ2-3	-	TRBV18	CASSPTTAPTDTQYF	TGTGCCAGCTCACCTACGACAGCCCCCACAGATACGCAGTATTTT
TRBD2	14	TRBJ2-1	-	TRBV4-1	CASSQMGGYNEQFF	TGCGCCAGCAGCCAAATGGGGGGGTACAATGAGCAGTTCTTC
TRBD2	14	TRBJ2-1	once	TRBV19	CASSRTSGYNEQFF	TGTGCCAGTAGTCGGACTAGCGGTTACAATGAGCAGTTCTTC
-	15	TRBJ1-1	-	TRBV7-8	CASSRRDVENTEAFF	TGTGCCAGCAGCCGTCGGGATGTCGAGAACACTGAAGCTTTCTTT
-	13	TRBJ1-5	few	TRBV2	CASSETGNQPQHF	TGTGCCAGCAGTGAAACTGGGAATCAGCCCCAGCATTTT
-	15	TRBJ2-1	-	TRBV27	CASSPPRRDYNEQFF	TGTGCCAGCAGTCCCCCTCGGCGCGACTACAATGAGCAGTTCTTC
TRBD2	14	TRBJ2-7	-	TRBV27	CASSPTSGRREQYF	TGTGCCAGCAGTCCGACTAGCGGGAGGCGCGAGCAGTACTTC
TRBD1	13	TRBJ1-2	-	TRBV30	CACRQGRAYGYTF	TGTGCCTGTCGACAGGGGAGGGCCTATGGCTACACCTTC
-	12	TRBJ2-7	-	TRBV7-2	CASSSPGLEQYF	TGTGCCAGCAGCTCCCCGGGACTCGAGCAGTACTTC
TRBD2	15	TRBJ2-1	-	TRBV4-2	CASSQRTSGSGEQFF	TGTGCCAGCAGCCAGAGAACTAGCGGGAGTGGTGAGCAGTTCTTC
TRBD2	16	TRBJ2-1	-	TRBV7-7	CASSSRLAGGLNEQFF	TGTGCTAGCAGCTCCCGACTAGCGGGAGGTCTCAATGAGCAGTTCTTC
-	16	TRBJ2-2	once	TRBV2	CAIHKGVGSNTGELFF	TGTGCCATTCACAAAGGGGTTGGGTCGAACACCGGGGAGCTGTTTTTT